The source of this T cell receptor beta chain is a study of blood T cell repertoires in COVID-19. Study-level background: The analysed material was cDNA or gDNA that came from T cells, B-cell-depleted T cells, or PBMCs.

V lost 3 bases and J 5 bases, leaving 11 bases between the germline ends. CDR1 KGHSH and CDR2 LQKENI come from the germline V gene. This CDR3 spans 14 amino acids. Method: immunoSEQ multiplex PCR; TCRdb's copy keeps in-frame clones and lacks some. The table includes a few hundred thousand clones, around 90% detected once. The chain employs TRBV18 and TRBJ1-3, with D perhaps matching TRBD1 (6 bases). The receptor's source is a young man who had recovered from COVID-19. Sequencing was carried out using PBMCs or T cells enriched from blood (not recorded which). In DNA, the CDR3 is TGTGCCAGCTCACCCAAGACAGGTCGAAACACCATATATTTT. Translation: CASSPKTGRNTIYF. The full variable domain, its missing parts supplied by reference TRBV18 and TRBJ1-3, is NAGVMQNPRHLVRRRGQEARLRCSPMKGHSHVYWYRQLPEEGLKFMVYLQKENIIDESGMPKERFSAEFPKEGPSILRIQQVVRGDSAAYFCASSPKTGRNTIYFGEGSWLTVV.